Included here is one TCR beta chain sequence, with context. V was clipped by 8 bases and J by 2 bases; unmatched bases: 0. The CDR3 has 11 residues. Only in-frame clones appear in the TCRdb table, and some are missing; sequencing was by immunoSEQ multiplex PCR. The sample includes some 270,000 clones, 84% of them seen just once. This entry is derived from a study of blood T cell repertoires in COVID-19. Study-level information: Sources were T cells, B-cell-depleted T cells, or PBMCs; the material itself was cDNA or gDNA.

The genes are TRBV12-3 or TRBV12-4 and TRBJ2-7; TRBD1 agrees at 7 bases. The sequencing sample was made of peripheral blood. This TCR was sampled from a woman between 40 and 50 years old who had recovered from COVID-19. The CDR3 protein is CASQGAYEQYF. For the CDR3, the DNA is TGTGCCAGCCAGGGGGCCTACGAGCAGTACTTC.